This TCR beta chain was recorded in a study of blood T cell repertoires in COVID-19. Background on the study: Samples came from the United States, Italy and Spain, spanning acute and convalescent COVID-19. Sources were T cells, B-cell-depleted T cells, or PBMCs; the material itself was cDNA or gDNA.

In the original analysis: Reference gene primer amplification gave estimated nucleated cell counts. Assay: immunoSEQ multiplex PCR; the TCRdb copy retains only in-frame clones and omits some. V and J calls and clone size are those listed in that table; D and trimming were worked out from the DNA. The table includes about 150,000 clones, around 89% detected once. Trimming cost V 8 bases and J 2 bases; bases outside gene matches: 6. This CDR3 is 15 amino acids long. Per the germline V gene, CDR1 is SEHNR and CDR2 is FQNEAQ (reference sequence). The clonotype was recovered from a woman aged 40 to 50 with acute or convalescent COVID-19. The sequencing sample was made of peripheral blood. The gene calls are TRBV7-9 and TRBJ1-1; 12 nucleotides agree with TRBD1. The CDR3 loop is CASGGGQGANTEAFF. The CDR3 nucleotides are TGTGCCAGCGGAGGGGGACAGGGGGCAAACACTGAAGCTTTCTTT.